The 10 T cell receptor beta chains given below trace back to one sample, sequenced in a study of graft-versus-host responses after intestinal transplantation. TCRdb's table, derived via immunoSEQ multiplex PCR, lists solely in-frame clones and lacks some. The table lists some 5,700 clones, 25% to 35% of them singletons. Sequences were derived from alloreactive CD4+ T cells from a mixed lymphocyte reaction culture, sampled before transplantation. As to subset: CFSE-low proliferating T cells sorted from approximately 6-day pre-transplant mixed lymphocyte reaction (GvH or HvG direction). The receptors stem from a human patient who was an organ donor for intestinal transplantation.

This clone qualifies as medium-sized. The chain joins TRBV15 to TRBJ2-7; D remains ambiguous. Looked up from germline, CDR1 is LNHNV and CDR2 is YYDKDF (reference sequence). The CDR3 contains 13 residues. V was pared by 0 bases and J by 5 bases, with 8 bases between. CDR3 protein: CATSRDRWNEQYF. Here the CDR3 DNA reads TGTGCCACCAGCAGAGATCGTTGGAACGAGCAGTACTTC.

This clone was seen repeatedly, ten times or more. The chain has TRBV6-9 and TRBJ1-4; 8 bases align to TRBD1. Germline values: CDR1 MNHGY, CDR2 SVAAGI. The CDR3 runs 15 residues. V lost 2 bases to trimming and J lost 8 bases; unmatched junction nucleotides: 7. The CDR3 DNA reads TGTGCCAGCAGTTATACCGGACAGGGTGGGGAAAAACTGTTTTTT. Translating gives CASSYTGQGGEKLFF.

In this sample, this clone turned up once. This chain joins TRBV5-4 and TRBJ2-3; a possible D gene is TRBD2 (5 bases). Deletions cut 5 bases from V and 6 bases from J, with 13 bases between. The CDR3 is 13 amino acids. The V gene's germline CDR1 is SGHNT and CDR2 YYREEE (reference sequence). The CDR3 region has the DNA TGTGCCAGCAGTTGGCTAGCTTTGGATACGCAGTATTTT. Translated: CASSWLALDTQYF.

The V call is TRBV6-5, the J call TRBJ1-2; D is undetermined. CDR1 and CDR2 from the germline V gene are MNHEY and SVGAGI. Between the trimmed V and J ends, which lost 0 bases and 2 bases, there was a span of 1 base. The CDR3 covers 12 residues. CDR3 nucleotides: TGTGCCAGCAGTTACTCCAACTATGGCTACACCTTC. Protein: CASSYSNYGYTF.

The chain employs TRBV13 and TRBJ2-5; 10 bases are a match to TRBD1. This CDR3 has 15 residues. Germline loops: CDR1 PRHDT, CDR2 FYEKMQ (reference sequence). V shed 5 bases, J shed 5 bases, and the junction held 8 bases outside the gene matches. CDR3 bases: TGTGCCAGCAGCCACGGACAGGGGGATTCGGAGACCCAGTACTTC. As protein: CASSHGQGDSETQYF.

This clone was observed a handful of times. The chain joins TRBV7-2 to TRBJ2-1; D is uncertain. Trimming removed 1 base from V and 4 bases from J, with 8 bases in between. The length of the CDR3 is 14 residues. The germline CDR1 and CDR2 sequences are SGHTA and FQGNSA. The CDR3 bases are TGTGCCAGCAGCTTAGACGGATCTTACAATGAGCAGTTCTTC. It is translated as CASSLDGSYNEQFF.

This clone is labeled medium-sized. The chain recombines TRBV20-1 with TRBJ1-2, with D hard to call. The CDR3 runs 11 residues. The V gene's germline CDR1 is DFQATT and CDR2 SNEGSKA (reference sequence). V gave up 4 bases and J gave up 0 bases, with 3 bases separating them. CDR3 in DNA: TGCAGTGCTACAGCTAACTATGGCTACACCTTC. Encoded protein: CSATANYGYTF.

The chain joins TRBV4-1 to TRBJ1-6, with 9 bases lining up with TRBD1. V was pared by 1 base and J by 5 bases, with 0 bases of the junction left unmatched. The CDR3 has 15 residues. CDR1 and CDR2 (germline): MGHRA, YSYEKL. The CDR3 loop is CASSQGDRDNSPLHF. The CDR3 nucleotides are TGCGCCAGCAGCCAAGGGGACAGGGATAATTCACCCCTCCACTTT.

This clone was detected only a few times. This chain uses TRBV2 with TRBJ2-6; 12 bases match TRBD2. The V gene end was trimmed by 6 bases and the J gene end by 2 bases; junction bases not matched to a gene: 5. Germline V lookup: CDR1 SNHLY, CDR2 FYNNEI. The CDR3 is 17 residues long. CDR3 protein: CASRALAGGAGANVLTF. The CDR3 DNA is TGTGCCAGCAGAGCACTAGCGGGGGGCGCTGGGGCCAACGTCCTGACTTTC.

The chain carries TRBV18 and TRBJ1-6, with 8 bases matching TRBD1. CDR1 and CDR2 (germline): KGHSH, LQKENI. The CDR3 totals 14 residues. J lost 4 bases, V lost 6 bases, and 2 bases had no gene match. CDR3 sequence reads: CASSGTGYNSPLHF. The CDR3 DNA reads TGTGCCAGCTCCGGGACAGGATATAATTCACCCCTCCACTTT.